This entry is about one T cell receptor (beta chain). The TCR beta CDR3 regions underwent amplification from RNA transcripts. The first-round RT-PCR employed HTBI primers together with the Qiagen OneStep RT-PCR kit. A multiplex PCR was then performed as the second round. Using its own MiXCR run on the multiplex PCR reads, TCRdb lists one record per CDR3 protein. The data show 1 million to 1.3 million distinct CDR3 sequences, about 40% seen once. The source of the sample is a study of Graves' ophthalmopathy and Graves' hyperthyroidism. CDR1 is KGHDR and CDR2 is SFDVKD in the germline V gene. V shed 9 bases and J 0 bases; nucleotides not matched to a gene: 2. CDR3 length equals 14 residues.

Material: peripheral blood or thyroid tissue (not recorded which). This TCR was sampled from an adult man with Graves' hyperthyroidism. The chain has TRBV24-1 and TRBJ2-3; 10 nucleotides align to TRBD1. The CDR3 spells CATGTGVSTDTQYF. The CDR3 region has the DNA TGTGCCACCGGGACAGGGGTGAGCACAGATACGCAGTATTTT.